Sequencing of this T cell receptor (beta chain) was carried out in a study of siplizumab effects on memory and regulatory T cells. Sequencing used immunoSEQ multiplex PCR; TCRdb keeps in-frame clones, though not all of them. The table has 85,000 to 130,000 clones, approximately 93% seen once. Trimming took 5 bases from V and 5 from J; bases not matched to a gene: 15. The length of the CDR3 is 18 residues. Germline CDR1 and CDR2: LNHDA and SQIVND (reference sequence). The J gene is TRBJ2-1, the V gene TRBV19, with 10 bases aligning to TRBD1. The sequenced material came from Tregs sorted from blood. The sequence derives from a human donor in good health. DNA for the CDR3: TGTGCCAGTAGTTCAGGGACAGGGGTGGGCCTAGCGGACAATGAGCAGTTCTTC. It yields the protein CASSSGTGVGLADNEQFF.